What follows are 26 T cell receptor beta chains derived from one specimen sequenced in a study of T-cell memory formation after mild COVID-19. In TCRdb, the 5' RACE reads were re-called with MiXCR into one record per CDR3 protein. The data hold fewer than 650,000 distinct CDR3 sequences, with about 20% observed a single time. The sample taken for sequencing was PBMCs or a T cell subset sorted from them (not recorded which). The receptors were gathered from an adult woman who had mild COVID-19 (a few samples of this study predate the infection). Cell type and time point are not known.

This chain joins TRBV18 and TRBJ1-2; D is possibly TRBD1 (5 bases). Per the germline V gene, CDR1 is KGHSH and CDR2 is LQKENI. With 3 bases removed from V and 1 base from J, the gap between germline ends came to 12 bases. This CDR3 is built from 15 residues. The CDR3 reads CASSPGTANNYGYTF. CDR3 nucleotide sequence: TGTGCCAGCTCACCCGGGACTGCCAATAACTATGGCTACACCTTC.

The chain is built from TRBV6-2 or TRBV6-3 and TRBJ1-5; 10 bases line up with TRBD1. This CDR3 is built from 15 residues. CDR1 is MNHEY, CDR2 SVGEGT, per germline. J lost 6 bases, V lost 7 bases, and 9 bases had no gene match. The CDR3 reads CASKSGTGESQPQHF. CDR3 nucleotide sequence: TGTGCCAGCAAATCCGGGACAGGGGAAAGTCAGCCCCAGCATTTT.

This clonotype was detected only a few times. This chain links TRBV5-1 with TRBJ1-2; D possibly corresponds to TRBD1 (5 bases). The germline gives CDR1 SGHRS, CDR2 YFSETQ. There are 16 residues in the CDR3. Trimming took 3 bases from V and 1 from J, leaving 16 bases between them. CDR3 coding DNA: TGCGCCAGCAGCTGGGGGACCCCCGCAAATAACTATGGCTACACCTTC. It codes for CASSWGTPANNYGYTF.

The gene calls are TRBV7-3 and TRBJ2-1; D gene ambiguous. This CDR3 has 12 residues. Germline-derived CDR1 and CDR2 are SGHTA and FQGTGA. Trimming took off 5 bases at V and 10 bases at J, with 12 bases between the two ends. CDR3 protein: CASSVPPGEQFF. The CDR3 DNA reads TGTGCCAGCAGCGTCCCCCCTGGAGAGCAGTTCTTC.

This clonotype was counted a few times. This rearrangement joins TRBV5-1 to TRBJ1-1; D gene unclear. Between the trimmed V and J ends, which lost 2 bases and 2 bases, there was a span of 16 bases. Per germline, CDR1 SGHRS and CDR2 YFSETQ. This CDR3 contains 16 residues. The CDR3 nucleotides are TGCGCCAGCAGCTTTAGAGGGTCACTTGCTAACACTGAAGCTTTCTTT. As protein: CASSFRGSLANTEAFF.

This clonotype has just a few counts. V usage is TRBV3-1 and J usage is TRBJ1-1; D not certain. With 4 bases removed from V and 4 bases from J, the gap between germline ends came to 10 bases. The V gene's germline CDR1 is LGHDT and CDR2 YNNKEL (reference sequence). The CDR3 covers 13 residues. The CDR3 region has the DNA TGTGCCAGCAGCCCCAGGCGGGCCACTGAAGCTTTCTTT. It translates to CASSPRRATEAFF.

The V gene is TRBV4-1, the J gene TRBJ2-7, with D maybe TRBD1 (6 bases). The germline V gene encodes CDR1 MGHRA and CDR2 YSYEKL. CDR3 length: 13 amino acids. The ends were cut back, 2 bases at V and 3 bases at J, with 8 bases in the middle. The CDR3 coding sequence is TGCGCCAGCAGCCAACCAGGGGACTACGAGCAGTACTTC. Its protein is CASSQPGDYEQYF.

The V gene is TRBV5-6, the J gene TRBJ2-3, with D perhaps assigned TRBD1 or TRBD2 (6 bases each). The ends were cut back, 6 bases at V and 0 bases at J, with 17 bases in the middle. The V gene's germline CDR1 is SGHDT and CDR2 YYEEEE. The CDR3 consists of 16 residues. CDR3 nucleotides: TGTGCCAGCACCGAGGAGGGCAGGGGTAGCACAGATACGCAGTATTTT. Residues: CASTEEGRGSTDTQYF. Looking up the rest from reference TRBV5-6 and TRBJ2-3 gives the full variable domain: DAGVTQSPTHLIKTRGQQVTLRCSPKSGHDTVSWYQQALGQGPQFIFQYYEEEERQRGNFPDRFSGHQFPNYSSELNVNALLLGDSALYLCASTEEGRGSTDTQYFGPGTRLTVL.

This clonotype was observed a few times. This rearrangement joins TRBV20-1 to TRBJ1-2; TRBD1 is a possible D gene (5 bases). Trimming shortened V by 2 bases and J by 7 bases, and 17 bases separated the two germline ends. The V gene's germline CDR1 is DFQATT and CDR2 SNEGSKA (reference sequence). The CDR3 spans 14 residues. In nucleotides, the CDR3 is TGCAGTGCTAGAAAAGTGACCGGGGGGTCTGGCTACACCTTC. Translated: CSARKVTGGSGYTF.

This clonotype was found a few times. This chain joins TRBV3-1 and TRBJ2-1; 8 bases fit TRBD1. With V trimmed by 8 bases and J by 8 bases, 8 bases remained unmatched. This CDR3 spans 13 amino acids. CDR1 is LGHDT and CDR2 is YNNKEL in the germline V gene (reference sequence). CDR3 coding DNA: TGTGCCAGCGGGGACAGGTGGGTTTATGAGCAGTTCTTC. Translation gives CASGDRWVYEQFF.

This clonotype showed up just a few times. J is TRBJ2-1 and V is TRBV24-1, with TRBD2 matching 12 bases. V was clipped by 4 bases and J by 4 bases; unmatched bases: 4. Germline assignment: CDR1 KGHDR and CDR2 SFDVKD. The CDR3 is 16 amino acids. CDR3 loop: CATSERTSGIYNEQFF. In DNA form, the CDR3 reads TGTGCCACCAGTGAGAGGACTAGCGGGATATACAATGAGCAGTTCTTC.

This clonotype showed up just a few times. The V gene is TRBV20-1, the J gene TRBJ2-3, with TRBD2 identical over 8 bases. The ends lost 5 bases at V and 1 base at J; junction bases unmatched: 14. Looked up from germline, CDR1 is DFQATT and CDR2 is SNEGSKA (reference sequence). The CDR3 loop spans 17 amino acids. The CDR3 is CSARRSSGSVGTDTQYF. CDR3 sequence (DNA): TGCAGTGCTCGCCGATCAAGCGGGAGTGTCGGCACAGATACGCAGTATTTT.

The chain uses TRBV2 and TRBJ2-7, with D perhaps being TRBD1 or TRBD2 (5 bases each). The V gene's germline CDR1 is SNHLY and CDR2 FYNNEI. The V end was cut by 2 bases, the J end by 7 bases, with 24 bases between. The CDR3 is 17 amino acids. As DNA, the CDR3 is TGTGCCAGCAGTGAACCCAGTGCCGGGGACCCTGTGGGGGAGCAGTACTTC. This gives the protein CASSEPSAGDPVGEQYF.

This clonotype was seen more than once but under ten times. V gene TRBV30 combines with J gene TRBJ2-1; TRBD1 is a possible D gene (6 bases). Germline CDR1 and CDR2: GTSNPN and SVGIG (reference sequence). This CDR3 has 11 amino acids. Trimming took off 5 bases at V and 7 bases at J, with 9 bases between the two ends. The CDR3 is CAWEGVNEQFF. The CDR3 DNA follows: TGTGCCTGGGAGGGGGTGAATGAGCAGTTCTTC.

CDR3 DNA: TGTGCCTGGTCCGGGACAGGGAGGGAGCAGTACTTC. Its translation is CAWSGTGREQYF. The V and J genes are TRBV30 and TRBJ2-7, with 9 bases that match TRBD1. The CDR3 is 12 residues long. Germline lookup yields CDR1 GTSNPN and CDR2 SVGIG (reference sequence). The ends lost 5 bases at V and 7 bases at J; junction bases unmatched: 6.

This clonotype appeared a few times. This sequence joins TRBV6-5 and TRBJ2-1; 7 positions agree with TRBD1. CDR1 and CDR2 from the germline V gene are MNHEY and SVGAGI. CDR3 length: 16 amino acids. The V gene end was trimmed by 0 bases and the J gene end by 5 bases; junction bases not matched to a gene: 7. The CDR3 spells CASSYSIGTVNNEQFF. The CDR3 nucleotides read TGTGCCAGCAGTTACTCGATCGGGACAGTAAACAATGAGCAGTTCTTC.

This chain joins TRBV4-3 and TRBJ2-4, with a possible D match to TRBD2 (6 bases). Germline V CDR1 and CDR2: LGHNA, YSLEER. The CDR3 runs to 15 residues. Trimming took 1 base from V and 6 from J, leaving 13 bases between them. The CDR3 sequence: CASSQGSGVGNIQYF. The CDR3 bases are TGCGCCAGCAGCCAAGGGTCGGGAGTGGGAAACATTCAGTACTTC.

V and J are TRBV7-9 and TRBJ2-5; D is possibly TRBD1 (6 bases). This CDR3 has 18 amino acids. Looked up from germline, CDR1 is SEHNR and CDR2 is FQNEAQ (reference sequence). V was shortened by 6 bases and J by 1 base, with 24 bases between the two germline ends. The DNA for the CDR3 is TGTGCCAGCAGTCGAATAATTACCGGGACAATTATCCAAGAGACCCAGTACTTC. Its translation is CASSRIITGTIIQETQYF.

Only a few counts were recorded for this clonotype. The chain joins TRBV7-9 to TRBJ2-5; no reliable D call. V dropped 1 base and J dropped 5 bases, with 5 bases sitting between them. In germline, CDR1 is SEHNR, CDR2 FQNEAQ (reference sequence). The CDR3 totals 12 residues. The DNA for the CDR3 is TGTGCCAGCAGCTTAGTTTTGGAGACCCAGTACTTC. Amino acids: CASSLVLETQYF. Drawing the rest from reference TRBV7-9 and TRBJ2-5, the complete variable domain is DTGVSQNPRHKITKRGQNVTFRCDPISEHNRLYWYRQTLGQGPEFLTYFQNEAQLEKSRLLSDRFSAERPKGSFSTLEIQRTEQGDSAMYLCASSLVLETQYFGPGTRLLVL.

This clonotype was observed at least ten times. The CDR3 DNA is TGTGCCAGCAGATCGGAGGGCAGGGTGCACACTGAAGCTTTCTTT. Its protein product is CASRSEGRVHTEAFF. The chain employs TRBV5-5 and TRBJ1-1, with a tentative D call TRBD1 (5 bases). CDR1 is SGHKS, CDR2 YYEKEE, per germline (reference sequence). The CDR3 runs 15 residues. V lost 5 bases, J lost 3 bases, and 17 bases lay in between.

The V gene is TRBV18, the J gene TRBJ2-1; no definite D call. Germline V lookup: CDR1 KGHSH, CDR2 LQKENI. The CDR3 runs to 16 residues. Trimming left V 3 bases short and J 3 bases short, with 15 bases between. This CDR3 reads CASSPLTRGVYNEQFF. As DNA, the CDR3 is TGTGCCAGCTCACCCCTTACCCGAGGAGTCTACAATGAGCAGTTCTTC.

The chain couples TRBV7-2 to TRBJ2-3, with D possibly called TRBD1 or TRBD2 (5 bases each). The germline gives CDR1 SGHTA, CDR2 FQGNSA. V dropped 3 bases and J dropped 9 bases, with 19 bases sitting between them. This CDR3 contains 15 residues. CDR3 coding DNA: TGTGCCAGCAGCTTCGACCGGGACCCCCTAGGGACGCAGTATTTT. Encoded protein: CASSFDRDPLGTQYF.

DNA for the CDR3: TGTGCCAGCAGCGATCGACCCCGGGACAGGGACTCCTACGAGCAGTACTTC. This gives the protein CASSDRPRDRDSYEQYF. This chain links TRBV7-9 with TRBJ2-7, with 9 positions matching TRBD1. The V and J ends lost 5 bases and 0 bases, in that order; junction bases with no gene match: 11. The CDR3 length is 17 residues. Germline lookup yields CDR1 SEHNR and CDR2 FQNEAQ (reference sequence).

In its sample, this clonotype was seen once. The rearrangement links TRBV6-1 to TRBJ1-2, with 7 bases aligning to TRBD1. J gave up 14 bases and V 1 base, and 13 bases lay outside the gene matches. From germline, CDR1 is MNHNS and CDR2 SASEGT. The CDR3 sequence is 14 residues long. CDR3 in amino acids: CASSEGNRGRGGTF. The CDR3 DNA is TGTGCCAGCAGTGAAGGGAACAGGGGAAGAGGAGGTACCTTC.

This chain connects TRBV29-1 to TRBJ1-1; D is ambiguous. The CDR3 totals 13 residues. The germline gives CDR1 SQVTM, CDR2 ANQGSEA. V gave up 4 bases and J gave up 0 bases, with 9 bases separating them. DNA of the CDR3: TGCAGCGTTGCGCTGACATTGAACACTGAAGCTTTCTTT. This translates into CSVALTLNTEAFF.

The V gene is TRBV20-1, the J gene TRBJ2-4; D is unresolved. CDR1 and CDR2 from the germline V gene are DFQATT and SNEGSKA (reference sequence). Trimming took 2 bases from V and 6 from J, leaving 8 bases between them. The CDR3 sequence is 12 residues long. CDR3 sequence (DNA): TGCAGTGCTAGATACCCGGGAAACATTCAGTACTTC. It yields the protein CSARYPGNIQYF.